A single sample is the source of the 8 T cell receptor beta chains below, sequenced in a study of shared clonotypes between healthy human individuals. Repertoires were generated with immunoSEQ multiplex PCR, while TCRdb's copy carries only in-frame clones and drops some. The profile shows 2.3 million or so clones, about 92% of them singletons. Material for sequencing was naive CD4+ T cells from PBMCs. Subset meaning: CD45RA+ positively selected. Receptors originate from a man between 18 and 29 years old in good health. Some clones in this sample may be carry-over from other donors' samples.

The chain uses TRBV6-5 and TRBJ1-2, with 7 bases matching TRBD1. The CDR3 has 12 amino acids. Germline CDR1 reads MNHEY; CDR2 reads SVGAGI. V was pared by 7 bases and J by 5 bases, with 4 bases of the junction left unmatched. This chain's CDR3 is CASTKGAYGYTF. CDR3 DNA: TGTGCCAGCACCAAGGGGGCGTATGGCTACACCTTC.

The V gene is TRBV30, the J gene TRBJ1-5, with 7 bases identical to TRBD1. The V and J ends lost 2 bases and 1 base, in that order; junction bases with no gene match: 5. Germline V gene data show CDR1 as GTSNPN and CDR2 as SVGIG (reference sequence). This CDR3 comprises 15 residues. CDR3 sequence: CAWSPMTGSNQPQHF. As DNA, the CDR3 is TGTGCCTGGAGTCCGATGACAGGGAGCAATCAGCCCCAGCATTTT.

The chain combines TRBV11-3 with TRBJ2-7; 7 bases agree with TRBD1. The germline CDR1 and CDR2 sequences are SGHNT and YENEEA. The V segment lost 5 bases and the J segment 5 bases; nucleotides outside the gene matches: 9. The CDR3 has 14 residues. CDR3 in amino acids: CASSPRQGYDEQYF. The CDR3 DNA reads TGTGCCAGCAGCCCCCGACAGGGTTACGACGAGCAGTACTTC.

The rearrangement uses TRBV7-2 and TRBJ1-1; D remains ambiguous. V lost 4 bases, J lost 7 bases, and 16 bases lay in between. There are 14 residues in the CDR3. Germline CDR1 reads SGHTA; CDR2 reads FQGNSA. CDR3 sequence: CASSSSGPSSEAFF. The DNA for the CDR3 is TGTGCCAGCAGCTCCAGTGGGCCGAGCAGTGAAGCTTTCTTT.

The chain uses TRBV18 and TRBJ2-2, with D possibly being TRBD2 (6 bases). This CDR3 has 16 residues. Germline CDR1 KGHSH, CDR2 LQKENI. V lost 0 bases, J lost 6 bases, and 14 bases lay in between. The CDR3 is CASSPPQAGRSGELFF. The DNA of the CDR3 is TGTGCCAGCTCACCACCACAAGCAGGGAGGTCCGGGGAGCTGTTTTTT.

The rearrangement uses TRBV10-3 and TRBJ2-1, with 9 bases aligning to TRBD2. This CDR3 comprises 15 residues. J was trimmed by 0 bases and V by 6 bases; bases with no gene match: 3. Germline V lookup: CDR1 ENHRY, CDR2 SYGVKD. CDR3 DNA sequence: TGTGCCATCAGCCCTAGCGGGGTCTCCTACAATGAGCAGTTCTTC. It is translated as CAISPSGVSYNEQFF.

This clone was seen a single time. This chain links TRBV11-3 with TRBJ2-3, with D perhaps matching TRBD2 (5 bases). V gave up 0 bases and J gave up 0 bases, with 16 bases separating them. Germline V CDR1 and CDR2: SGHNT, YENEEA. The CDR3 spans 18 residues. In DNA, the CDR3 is TGTGCCAGCAGCTTAGATAAGAGCGGTGGTGCTAGCACAGATACGCAGTATTTT. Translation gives CASSLDKSGGASTDTQYF.

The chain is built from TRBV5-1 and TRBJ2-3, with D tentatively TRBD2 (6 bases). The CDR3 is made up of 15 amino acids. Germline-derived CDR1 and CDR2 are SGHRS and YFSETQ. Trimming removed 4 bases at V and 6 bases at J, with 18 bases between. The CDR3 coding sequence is TGCGCCAGCAGCCCCCGGTTGGGGGGTGGCGATACGCAGTATTTT. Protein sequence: CASSPRLGGGDTQYF.